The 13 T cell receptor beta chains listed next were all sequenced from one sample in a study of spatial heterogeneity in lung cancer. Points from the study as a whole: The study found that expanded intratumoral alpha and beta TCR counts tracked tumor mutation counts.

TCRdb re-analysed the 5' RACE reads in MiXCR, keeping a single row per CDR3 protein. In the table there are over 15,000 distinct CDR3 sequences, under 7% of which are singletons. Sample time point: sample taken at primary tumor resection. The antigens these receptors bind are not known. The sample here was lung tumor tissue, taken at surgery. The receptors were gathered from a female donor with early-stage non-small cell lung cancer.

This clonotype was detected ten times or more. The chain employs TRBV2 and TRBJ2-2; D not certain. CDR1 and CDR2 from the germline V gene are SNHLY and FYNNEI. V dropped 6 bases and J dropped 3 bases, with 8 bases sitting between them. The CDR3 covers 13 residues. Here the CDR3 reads CASSPADTGELFF. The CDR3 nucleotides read TGTGCCAGCAGCCCGGCCGACACCGGGGAGCTGTTTTTT.

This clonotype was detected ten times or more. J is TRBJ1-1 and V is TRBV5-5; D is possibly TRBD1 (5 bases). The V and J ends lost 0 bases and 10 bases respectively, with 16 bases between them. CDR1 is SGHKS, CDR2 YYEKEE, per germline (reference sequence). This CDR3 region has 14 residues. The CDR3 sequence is CASSLAILAGRAFF. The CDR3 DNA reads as TGTGCCAGCAGCTTGGCCATCTTGGCAGGGCGAGCTTTCTTT.

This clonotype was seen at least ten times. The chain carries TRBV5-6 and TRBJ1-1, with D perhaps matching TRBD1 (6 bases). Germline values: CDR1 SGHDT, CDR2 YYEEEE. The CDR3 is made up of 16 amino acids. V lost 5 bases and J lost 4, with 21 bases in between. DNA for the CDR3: TGTGCCAGCAGACGCTGGGAAGTACAGGGAGGCACTGAAGCTTTCTTT. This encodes CASRRWEVQGGTEAFF.

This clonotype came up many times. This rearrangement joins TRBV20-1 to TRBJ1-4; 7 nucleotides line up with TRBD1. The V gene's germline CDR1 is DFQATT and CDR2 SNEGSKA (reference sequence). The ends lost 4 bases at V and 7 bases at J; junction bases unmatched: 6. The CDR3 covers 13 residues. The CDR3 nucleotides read TGCAGTGCTACCCCAGGGGGGAGTGAAAAACTGTTTTTT. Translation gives CSATPGGSEKLFF.

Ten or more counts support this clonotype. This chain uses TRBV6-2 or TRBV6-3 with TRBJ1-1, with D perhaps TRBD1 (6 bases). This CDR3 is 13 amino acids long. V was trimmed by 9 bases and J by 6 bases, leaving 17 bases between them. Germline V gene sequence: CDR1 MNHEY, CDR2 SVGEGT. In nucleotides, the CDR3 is TGTGCCAGAGCGGCAGGGGAGGGCTCTGAAGCTTTCTTT. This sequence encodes CARAAGEGSEAFF.

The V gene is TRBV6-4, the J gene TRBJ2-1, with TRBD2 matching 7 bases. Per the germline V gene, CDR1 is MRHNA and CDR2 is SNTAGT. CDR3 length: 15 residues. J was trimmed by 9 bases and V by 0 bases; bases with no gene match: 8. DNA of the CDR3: TGTGCCAGCAGTGACTCGGCGGGGGAAAGAAGTGAGCAGTTCTTC. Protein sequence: CASSDSAGERSEQFF.

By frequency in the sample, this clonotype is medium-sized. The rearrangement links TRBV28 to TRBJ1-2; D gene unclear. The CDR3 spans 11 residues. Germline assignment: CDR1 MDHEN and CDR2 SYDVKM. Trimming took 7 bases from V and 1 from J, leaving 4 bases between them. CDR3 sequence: CASTSNYGYTF. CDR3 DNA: TGTGCCAGCACAAGTAACTATGGCTACACCTTC.

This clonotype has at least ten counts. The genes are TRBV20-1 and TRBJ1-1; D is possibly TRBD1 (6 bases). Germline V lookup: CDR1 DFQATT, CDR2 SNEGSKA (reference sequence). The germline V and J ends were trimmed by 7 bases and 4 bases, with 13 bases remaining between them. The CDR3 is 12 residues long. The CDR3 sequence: CSVHRAATEAFF. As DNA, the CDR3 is TGCAGTGTCCACAGGGCGGCCACTGAAGCTTTCTTT.

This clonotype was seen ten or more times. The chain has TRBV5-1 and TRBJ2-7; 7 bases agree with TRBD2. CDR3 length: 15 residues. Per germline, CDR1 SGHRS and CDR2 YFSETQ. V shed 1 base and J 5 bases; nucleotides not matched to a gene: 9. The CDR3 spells CASSLMGGSQDEQYF. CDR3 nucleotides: TGCGCCAGCAGCTTGATGGGCGGGAGCCAGGACGAGCAGTACTTC.

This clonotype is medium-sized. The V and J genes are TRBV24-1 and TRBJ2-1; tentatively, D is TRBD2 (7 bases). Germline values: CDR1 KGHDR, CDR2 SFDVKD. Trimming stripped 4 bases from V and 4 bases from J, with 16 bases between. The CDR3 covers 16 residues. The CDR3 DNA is TGTGCCACCAGTGACTCAGAGGGGGGGTCATACAATGAGCAGTTCTTC. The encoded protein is CATSDSEGGSYNEQFF.

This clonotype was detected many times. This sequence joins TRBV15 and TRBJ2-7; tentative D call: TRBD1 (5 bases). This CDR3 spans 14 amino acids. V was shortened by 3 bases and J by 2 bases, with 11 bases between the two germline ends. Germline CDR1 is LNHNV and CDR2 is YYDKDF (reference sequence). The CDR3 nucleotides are TGTGCCACCAGCAGGGGGCAGGGCCCCTACGAGCAGTACTTC. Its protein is CATSRGQGPYEQYF.

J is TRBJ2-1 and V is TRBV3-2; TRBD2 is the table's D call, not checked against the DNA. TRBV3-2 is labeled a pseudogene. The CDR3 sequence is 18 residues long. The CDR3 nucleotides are TGTGCCAGCAGCCAAGAGATGAGGGGACTAGCGGGAAGGAATGAGCAGTTCTTC. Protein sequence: CASSQEMRGLAGRNEQFF.

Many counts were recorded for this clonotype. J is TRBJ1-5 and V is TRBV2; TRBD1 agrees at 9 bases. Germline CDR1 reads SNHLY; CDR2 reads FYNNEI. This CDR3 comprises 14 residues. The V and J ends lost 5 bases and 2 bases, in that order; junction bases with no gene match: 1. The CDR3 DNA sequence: TGTGCCAGCAGTCGGACAGGGGGCAATCAGCCCCAGCATTTT. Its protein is CASSRTGGNQPQHF. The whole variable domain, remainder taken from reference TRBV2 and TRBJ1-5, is EPEVTQTPSHQVTQMGQEVILRCVPISNHLYFYWYRQILGQKVEFLVSFYNNEISEKSEIFDDQFSVERPDGSNFTLKIRSTKLEDSAMYFCASSRTGGNQPQHFGDGTRLSIL.